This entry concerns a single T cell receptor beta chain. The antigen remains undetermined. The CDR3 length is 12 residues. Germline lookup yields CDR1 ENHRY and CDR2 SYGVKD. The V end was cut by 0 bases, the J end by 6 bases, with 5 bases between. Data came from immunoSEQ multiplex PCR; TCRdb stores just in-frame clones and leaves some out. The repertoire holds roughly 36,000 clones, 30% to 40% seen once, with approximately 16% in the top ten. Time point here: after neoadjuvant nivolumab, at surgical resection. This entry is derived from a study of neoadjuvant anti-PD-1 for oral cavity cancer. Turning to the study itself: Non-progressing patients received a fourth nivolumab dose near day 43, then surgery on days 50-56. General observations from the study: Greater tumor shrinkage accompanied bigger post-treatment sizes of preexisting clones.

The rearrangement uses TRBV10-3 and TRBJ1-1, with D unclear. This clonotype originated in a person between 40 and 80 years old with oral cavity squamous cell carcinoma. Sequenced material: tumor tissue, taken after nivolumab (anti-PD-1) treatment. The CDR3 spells CAISESKAEAFF. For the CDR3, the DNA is TGTGCCATCAGTGAGTCGAAGGCTGAAGCTTTCTTT.